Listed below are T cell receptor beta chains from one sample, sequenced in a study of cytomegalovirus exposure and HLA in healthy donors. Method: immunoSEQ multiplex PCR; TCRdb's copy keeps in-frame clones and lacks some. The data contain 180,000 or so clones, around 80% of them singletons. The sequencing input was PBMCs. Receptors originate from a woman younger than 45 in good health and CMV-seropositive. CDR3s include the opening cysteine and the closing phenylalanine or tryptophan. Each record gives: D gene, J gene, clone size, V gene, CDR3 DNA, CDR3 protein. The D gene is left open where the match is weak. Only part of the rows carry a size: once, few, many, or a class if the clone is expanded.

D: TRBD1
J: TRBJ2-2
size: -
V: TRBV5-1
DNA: TGCGCCAGCAGCGGGACAGGGACCGGGGAGCTGTTTTTT
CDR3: CASSGTGTGELFF

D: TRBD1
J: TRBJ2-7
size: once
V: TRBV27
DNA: TGTGCCAGCAGTGAGACAGGGTTTAAGATCCACGAGCAGTACTTC
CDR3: CASSETGFKIHEQYF

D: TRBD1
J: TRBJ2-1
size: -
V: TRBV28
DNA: TGTGCCGGCAGAGCCGGGACAGGGTCCTACAATGAGCAGTTCTTC
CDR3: CAGRAGTGSYNEQFF

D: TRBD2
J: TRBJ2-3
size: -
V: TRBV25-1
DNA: TGTGCCAGCAGTGTAACTAGCGGGAGTTGGGATACGCAGTATTTT
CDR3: CASSVTSGSWDTQYF

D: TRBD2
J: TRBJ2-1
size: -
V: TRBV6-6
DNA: TGTGCCAGCAGTTACTCGTCCGGGAGGTCCTACAATGAGCAGTTCTTC
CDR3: CASSYSSGRSYNEQFF

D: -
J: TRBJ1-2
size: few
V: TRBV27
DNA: TGTGCCAGCAGTTCCCCTCGCTATGGCTACACCTTC
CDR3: CASSSPRYGYTF

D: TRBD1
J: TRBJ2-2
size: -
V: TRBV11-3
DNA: TGTGCCAGCAGCCAGGGACAGATAACCGGGGAGCTGTTTTTT
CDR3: CASSQGQITGELFF

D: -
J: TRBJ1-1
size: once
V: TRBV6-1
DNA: TGTGCCAGCAGTGAAGCGCTTCAAGGGAGCACTGAAGCTTTCTTT
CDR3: CASSEALQGSTEAFF

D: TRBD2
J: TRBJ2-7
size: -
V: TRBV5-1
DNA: TGCGCCAGCAGCTCCGGGACTAGCGGTGAGTCTGGATACTTC
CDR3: CASSSGTSGESGYF

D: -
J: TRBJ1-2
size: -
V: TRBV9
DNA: TGTGCCAGCAGCGTAGATCAGGGTTATGGCTACACCTTC
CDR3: CASSVDQGYGYTF

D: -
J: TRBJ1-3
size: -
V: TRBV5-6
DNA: TGTGCCAGCAGCTTTCGGTTTTATGGAAACACCATATATTTT
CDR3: CASSFRFYGNTIYF

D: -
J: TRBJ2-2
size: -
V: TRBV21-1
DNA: TGTGCCAGCAGCCCGCCTGGATTGAGCGGGGGTCGGACCGGGGAGCTGTTTTTT
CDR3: CASSPPGLSGGRTGELFF

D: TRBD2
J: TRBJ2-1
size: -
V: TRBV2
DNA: TGTGCCGCCCCCTCCTCGCCAGCGGGAGCGGTCAGTGAGCAGTTCTTC
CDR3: CAAPSSPAGAVSEQFF

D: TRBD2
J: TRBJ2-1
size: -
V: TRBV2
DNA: TGTGCCAGCAGTCCGGCCGCGGGAGGTGGTTATGAGCAGTTCTTC
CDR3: CASSPAAGGGYEQFF

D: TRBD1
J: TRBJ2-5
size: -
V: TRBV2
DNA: TGTGCCAGCAGCGACAGGGGGCCAAAAGAGACCCAGTACTTC
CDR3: CASSDRGPKETQYF

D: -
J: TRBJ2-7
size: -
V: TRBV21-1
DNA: TGTGCCAGCAGCAAAGTCTTGGGAGTAGTCTACGAGCAGTACTTC
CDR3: CASSKVLGVVYEQYF

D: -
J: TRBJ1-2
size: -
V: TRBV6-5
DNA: TGTGCCAGCAGTTACGGGGGGACTAACTATGGCTACACCTTC
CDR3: CASSYGGTNYGYTF

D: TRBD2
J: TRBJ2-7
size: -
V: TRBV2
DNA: TGTGCCAGCAGGGGAGGGACTAGCGGCTCCTACGAGCAGTACTTC
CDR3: CASRGGTSGSYEQYF

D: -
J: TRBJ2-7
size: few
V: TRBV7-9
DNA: TGTGCCAGCAGCTTAGGTAACATTTACGAGCAGTACTTC
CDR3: CASSLGNIYEQYF

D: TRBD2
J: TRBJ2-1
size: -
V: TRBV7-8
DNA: TGTGCCAGCAGTCGCACCGCCGGGACTAGCGAGCAGTTCTTC
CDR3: CASSRTAGTSEQFF

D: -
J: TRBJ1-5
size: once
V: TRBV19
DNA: TGTGCCAGTAGTATGGTCCCGGGGAATCAGCCCCAGCATTTT
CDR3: CASSMVPGNQPQHF

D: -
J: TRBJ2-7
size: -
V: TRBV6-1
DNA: TGTGCCAGCACTGGATCCCCAGAACAGTTATACGAGCAGTACTTC
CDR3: CASTGSPEQLYEQYF

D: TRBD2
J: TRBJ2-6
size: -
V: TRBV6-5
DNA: TGTGCCAGCAGTTACGGGAGGGTTGGGGCCAACGTCCTGACTTTC
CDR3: CASSYGRVGANVLTF

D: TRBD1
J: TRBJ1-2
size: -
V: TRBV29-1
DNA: TGCAGCGCCCTAAAGGACAGGGGGCTCTATGGCTACACCTTC
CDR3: CSALKDRGLYGYTF

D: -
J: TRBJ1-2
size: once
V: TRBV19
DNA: TGTGCCAGTAGTGTCCACGGGGAGGGAGCTAACTATGGCTACACCTTC
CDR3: CASSVHGEGANYGYTF

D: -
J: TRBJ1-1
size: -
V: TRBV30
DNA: TGTGCCTGGAGTCCCGAGTACACTGAAGCTTTCTTT
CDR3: CAWSPEYTEAFF

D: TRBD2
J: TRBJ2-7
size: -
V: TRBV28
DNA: TGTGCCAGCAGTTTTGGAGCTAGCGGGGCCGAGCAGTACTTC
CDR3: CASSFGASGAEQYF

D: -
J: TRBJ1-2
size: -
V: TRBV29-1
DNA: TGCAGCGTTGTCCGGCCGGGCTATGGCTACACCTTC
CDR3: CSVVRPGYGYTF

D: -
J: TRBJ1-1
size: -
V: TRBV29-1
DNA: TGCAGCGTTCTCCCTCTTAACAGGGCAACTGAAGCTTTCTTT
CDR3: CSVLPLNRATEAFF

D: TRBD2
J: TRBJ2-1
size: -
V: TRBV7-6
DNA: TGTGCCAGCAGCCAAGGACTAGCGGGATTGAATGAGCAGTTCTTC
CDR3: CASSQGLAGLNEQFF

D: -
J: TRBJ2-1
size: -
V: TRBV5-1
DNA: TGCGCCAGCAGCTTGGAAAGAGGCAATGAGCAGTTCTTC
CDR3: CASSLERGNEQFF

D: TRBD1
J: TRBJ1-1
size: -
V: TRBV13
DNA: TGTGCCAGCAGCTTCAGACAGGGTAACACTGAAGCTTTCTTT
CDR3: CASSFRQGNTEAFF

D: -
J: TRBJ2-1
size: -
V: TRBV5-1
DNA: TGCGCCAGCAGCCCCGACTGGAATGAGCAGTTCTTC
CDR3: CASSPDWNEQFF

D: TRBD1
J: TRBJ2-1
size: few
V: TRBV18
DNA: TGTGCCAGCTCACGGGGACAGGACTACAATGAGCAGTTCTTC
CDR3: CASSRGQDYNEQFF

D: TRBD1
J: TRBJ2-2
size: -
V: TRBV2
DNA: TGTGCCAGCAGCAGGGACAGACTATACACCGGGGAGCTGTTTTTT
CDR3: CASSRDRLYTGELFF

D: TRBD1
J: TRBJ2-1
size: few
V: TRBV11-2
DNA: TGTGCCAGCAGCCACCCAGAAGGGGGCGATGAGCAGTTCTTC
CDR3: CASSHPEGGDEQFF

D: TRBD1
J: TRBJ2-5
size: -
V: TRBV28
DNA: TGTATTACGGGACAGAGGGTGGAGACCCAGTACTTC
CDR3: CITGQRVETQYF

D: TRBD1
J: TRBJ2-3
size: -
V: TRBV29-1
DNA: TGCAGCGTGCGGACAGGGCGCACAGATACGCAGTATTTT
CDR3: CSVRTGRTDTQYF

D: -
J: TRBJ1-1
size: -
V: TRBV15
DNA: TGTGCCACCAGCAGAGAGTTGACAGCGAACACTGAAGCTTTCTTT
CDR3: CATSRELTANTEAFF

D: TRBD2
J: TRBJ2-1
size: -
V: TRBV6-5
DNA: TGTGCCAGCAGCACCGGGACTAGGGCCCTTGAGCAGTTCTTC
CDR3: CASSTGTRALEQFF

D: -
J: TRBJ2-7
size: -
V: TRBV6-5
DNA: TGTGCCAGCACCCCCCGGGTGGGTGAAAAAAGGGAGCAGTACTTC
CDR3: CASTPRVGEKREQYF